The following is a T cell receptor beta chain sequence with its context. Its antigen is unknown. Libraries were prepared by immunoSEQ multiplex PCR; TCRdb keeps only in-frame clonotypes and omits some of them. The sample lists 70,000 to 80,000 clones, roughly nine tenths occurring once. The sample comes from a study of OX40 agonist ivuxolimab in advanced cancers. CDR3 length equals 14 residues. Losses at the gene ends were 4 bases for V and 6 bases for J; bases not matched to a gene: 4. Germline lookup yields CDR1 SGHVS and CDR2 FNYEAQ. Regarding the study as a whole: Antigens targeted by the expanded peripheral T cells were not determined.

The chain is built from TRBV7-6 and TRBJ1-5, with 9 bases lining up with TRBD1. The source was CD4+ or CD8+ T cells sorted from blood, collected in a trial of the OX40 agonist ivuxolimab. This clonotype originated in an adult with an advanced solid tumor such as melanoma, head and neck, liver or kidney cancer. CDR3 bases: TGTGCCAGCAGCTGGGACAGGGAAGGTCAGCCCCAGCATTTT. It specifies CASSWDREGQPQHF. The full variable domain, in which reference TRBV7-6 and TRBJ1-5 provide the parts outside the CDR3, is GAGVSQSPRYKVTKRGQDVALRCDPISGHVSLYWYRQALGQGPEFLTYFNYEAQQDKSGLPNDRFSAERPEGSISTLTIQRTEQRDSAMYRCASSWDREGQPQHFGDGTRLSIL.